This record looks at one T cell receptor beta chain sequence and its context. Its antigen is still unknown. This sample is drawn from a study of follicular helper T cells after annual influenza vaccination. Study-wide results and caveats: Recurrent ICOS+CD38+ cTfh clonotypes included tetramer and AIM influenza-specific ones.

This CDR3 comprises 18 residues. Germline CDR1 GTSNPN, CDR2 SVGIG (reference sequence). Trimming cost V 1 base and J 0 bases, with 21 bases left between them. The assay was immunoSEQ multiplex PCR, and TCRdb's table has in-frame clones only and misses some. In the table there are just under 9,000 clones, around four fifths of which are singletons. The sample's time point: 2014-2015 season, pre-vaccination. Donors were community-dwelling with no influenza vaccine in the prior 6 months. Donors with HIV/AIDS, active malignancy, immunomodulators or active illness were excluded. The sequence was collected from an adult who received the influenza vaccine. V and J are TRBV30 and TRBJ1-1; tentative D call: TRBD1 (5 bases). The source was CXCR5+ CD38- circulating T follicular helper cells from blood, collected on the day of influenza vaccination. The subset denotes: circulating Tfh, non-naive CD4+CXCR5+PD-1+ (ICOS+CD38+ or ICOS-CD38-). The CDR3 DNA sequence: TGTGCCTGGAGTGGAGCGGTGACTAGAGGGGTCATGAACACTGAAGCTTTCTTT. Translated: CAWSGAVTRGVMNTEAFF.